Following are 26 T cell receptor beta chains from one sample sequenced in a study of blood T cell repertoires in COVID-19. Sequencing was performed with immunoSEQ multiplex PCR; in TCRdb, only in-frame clones are kept and a portion is missing. The table includes 60,000 or so clones, around 80% detected once. The sequencing sample was made of peripheral blood. These receptors all come from a man aged 25 to 40 with COVID-19, enrolled during active disease.

This clone was seen just once. The chain links TRBV4-3 to TRBJ2-3; D unclear. Looked up from germline, CDR1 is LGHNA and CDR2 is YSLEER. CDR3 size: 16 residues. The V end was cut by 1 base, the J end by 0 bases, with 11 bases between. The CDR3 loop is CASSQGSSISTDTQYF. CDR3 DNA: TGCGCCAGCAGCCAAGGATCGAGTATTAGCACAGATACGCAGTATTTT.

The chain employs TRBV27 and TRBJ1-1, with a tentative D call TRBD1 (6 bases). The CDR3 consists of 16 residues. Germline CDR1 MNHEY, CDR2 SMNVEV (reference sequence). V was trimmed by 0 bases and J by 2 bases, leaving 13 bases between them. CDR3 in amino acids: CASSLSLHRDNTEAFF. In nucleotides, the CDR3 is TGTGCCAGCAGTTTATCCCTCCACAGGGACAACACTGAAGCTTTCTTT.

V gene TRBV7-2 combines with J gene TRBJ2-1; 7 positions agree with TRBD2. Germline V gene lookup returns CDR1 SGHTA and CDR2 FQGNSA. The CDR3 sequence is 16 residues long. V lost 4 bases to trimming and J lost 8 bases; unmatched junction nucleotides: 14. CDR3 bases: TGTGCCAGCAGCTCCACGGCGGGAGTCCCCTGGGATGAGCAGTTCTTC. Protein sequence: CASSSTAGVPWDEQFF.

The chain joins TRBV10-3 to TRBJ2-5, with D unclear. The V gene lost 3 bases and the J gene lost 5 bases, with 13 bases spanning the gap. This CDR3 contains 14 residues. Germline CDR1 reads ENHRY; CDR2 reads SYGVKD. The CDR3, as DNA: TGTGCCATCAGTGATCCTCGGGTTTCGGAGACCCAGTACTTC. Amino acids: CAISDPRVSETQYF.

J is TRBJ2-7 and V is TRBV10-3, with D perhaps TRBD1 (5 bases). The V end was cut by 3 bases, the J end by 3 bases, with 12 bases between. The CDR3 runs to 14 residues. Germline CDR1 is ENHRY and CDR2 is SYGVKD. Written as DNA, the CDR3 is TGTGCCATCAGTGACCTCACTGACAGCTACGAGCAGTACTTC. It codes for CAISDLTDSYEQYF.

In its sample, this clone was seen once. The chain links TRBV27 to TRBJ2-7; 7 nucleotides line up with TRBD1. The CDR3 is 14 residues long. With V trimmed by 0 bases and J by 6 bases, 5 bases remained unmatched. Germline loops: CDR1 MNHEY, CDR2 SMNVEV (reference sequence). The CDR3 nucleotides read TGTGCCAGCAGTTTATCCCCGACAGGGCTCGAGCAGTACTTC. Translated: CASSLSPTGLEQYF.

The CDR3 DNA sequence: TGTGCCAGCAGCTCACCCCGGGAGCGCTCTGGAAACACCATATATTTT. Its translation: CASSSPRERSGNTIYF. V gene TRBV5-4 combines with J gene TRBJ1-3; D gene ambiguous. This CDR3 spans 16 amino acids. CDR1 and CDR2 (germline): SGHNT, YYREEE (reference sequence). The V gene lost 3 bases and the J gene lost 0 bases, with 13 bases spanning the gap.

The count of this clone is one. The chain combines TRBV2 with TRBJ2-7; possibly TRBD1 for D (6 bases). The CDR3 loop spans 14 amino acids. The V and J ends lost 6 bases and 5 bases respectively, with 17 bases between them. Germline V gene sequence: CDR1 SNHLY, CDR2 FYNNEI. The CDR3 DNA reads TGTGCCAGCAGCCGGGACACCGGCCAACACGAGCAGTACTTC. Protein product: CASSRDTGQHEQYF.

The rearrangement joins TRBV19 to TRBJ1-1; D may be TRBD1 (5 bases). V was shortened by 6 bases and J by 3 bases, with 14 bases between the two germline ends. CDR3 length equals 14 residues. Germline CDR1 and CDR2: LNHDA and SQIVND (reference sequence). The CDR3 DNA reads as TGTGCCAGTAGCCTATGGGGGGAGGACACTGAAGCTTTCTTT. This gives the protein CASSLWGEDTEAFF.

The V call is TRBV7-8, the J call TRBJ1-2; unclear D gene. Germline V gene data show CDR1 as SGHVS and CDR2 as FQNEAQ. The CDR3 extends over 13 amino acids. The germline V and J ends were trimmed by 5 bases and 2 bases, with 9 bases remaining between them. The CDR3 loop is CASSHRENYGYTF. CDR3 coding DNA: TGTGCCAGCAGCCACAGAGAAAACTATGGCTACACCTTC. Full variable domain (rest looked up from reference TRBV7-8 and TRBJ1-2): GAGVSQSPRYKVAKRGQDVALRCDPISGHVSLFWYQQALGQGPEFLTYFQNEAQLDKSGLPSDRFFAERPEGSVSTLKIQRTQQEDSAVYLCASSHRENYGYTFGSGTRLTVV.

The chain couples TRBV7-9 to TRBJ2-6; possibly TRBD2 for D (5 bases). CDR1 and CDR2 (germline): SEHNR, FQNEAQ (reference sequence). V was trimmed by 10 bases and J by 3 bases, leaving 16 bases between them. The CDR3 has 15 residues. DNA for the CDR3: TGTGCCACCCCTCCCGGGGAGAGTGGGGCCAACGTCCTGACTTTC. Protein sequence: CATPPGESGANVLTF.

The V and J genes are TRBV7-2 and TRBJ2-6, with 11 bases matching TRBD1. Germline lookup yields CDR1 SGHTA and CDR2 FQGNSA. The V gene end was trimmed by 7 bases and the J gene end by 4 bases; junction bases not matched to a gene: 9. The length of the CDR3 is 17 residues. This chain's CDR3 is CASTRTGGKYGANVLTF. Here the CDR3 DNA reads TGTGCCAGCACCAGGACAGGGGGCAAGTACGGGGCCAACGTCCTGACTTTC.

This chain connects TRBV10-3 to TRBJ1-1; D uncertain. The CDR3 sequence is 14 residues long. Trimming left V 7 bases short and J 5 bases short, with 17 bases between. CDR1 is ENHRY and CDR2 is SYGVKD in the germline V gene. The DNA of the CDR3 is TGTGCCATCACTTCCGGGGTAAAGGGTACTGAAGCTTTCTTT. The encoded protein is CAITSGVKGTEAFF.

This rearrangement joins TRBV28 to TRBJ2-7, with a weak D call TRBD1 (5 bases). V shed 5 bases and J shed 3 bases, with 5 bases lying between them. Per germline, CDR1 MDHEN and CDR2 SYDVKM. CDR3 length: 11 residues. In DNA, the CDR3 is TGTGCCAGCAGTAGGGGCTACGAGCAGTACTTC. Translated: CASSRGYEQYF.

Here the CDR3 reads CASSPYRGQDEKLFF. The DNA for the CDR3 is TGTGCCAGCTCACCATACAGGGGGCAGGATGAAAAACTGTTTTTT. This chain joins TRBV18 and TRBJ1-4; 9 bases are shared with TRBD1. The CDR3 runs to 15 residues. Germline V lookup: CDR1 KGHSH, CDR2 LQKENI. V shed 2 bases and J 6 bases; nucleotides not matched to a gene: 4.

This sequence joins TRBV14 and TRBJ1-6; D is unclear. There are 15 residues in the CDR3. Germline V lookup: CDR1 SGHDN, CDR2 FVKESK. V was shortened by 5 bases and J by 7 bases, with 15 bases between the two germline ends. This chain's CDR3 is CASSTGRKSNSPLHF. The CDR3 region has the DNA TGTGCCAGCAGCACCGGCAGGAAATCCAATTCACCCCTCCACTTT.

V gene TRBV5-1 combines with J gene TRBJ2-2; 8 nucleotides align to TRBD2. V lost 4 bases and J lost 6; bases outside the gene matches: 17. This CDR3 comprises 18 residues. Germline V gives CDR1 SGHRS, CDR2 YFSETQ. CDR3 nucleotides: TGCGCCAGCAGCCAAAACCAACACGGGACTAGTTTCGCCGGGGAGCTGTTTTTT. As protein: CASSQNQHGTSFAGELFF.

J is TRBJ1-5 and V is TRBV4-1; D gene ambiguous. Trimming took 1 base from V and 0 from J, leaving 16 bases between them. This CDR3 contains 18 residues. Germline V CDR1 and CDR2: MGHRA, YSYEKL. CDR3 sequence reads: CASSQADGTTYSNQPQHF. The CDR3 DNA reads as TGCGCCAGCAGCCAAGCCGATGGAACGACTTATAGCAATCAGCCCCAGCATTTT.

The V gene is TRBV28, the J gene TRBJ1-2; 7 positions match TRBD1. The germline V gene encodes CDR1 MDHEN and CDR2 SYDVKM. J gave up 4 bases and V 6 bases, and 5 bases lay outside the gene matches. The CDR3 covers 13 residues. The CDR3 bases are TGTGCCAGCAGCTCCGGGACAGCCTATGGCTACACCTTC. Translating it yields CASSSGTAYGYTF.

The rearrangement uses TRBV4-1 and TRBJ2-3, with a weak D call TRBD2 (5 bases). CDR3 length: 18 amino acids. CDR1 and CDR2 from the germline V gene are MGHRA and YSYEKL. Trimming pared 4 bases from V and 3 bases from J, leaving 23 bases between. CDR3 residues: CASSPRISRETRTDTQYF. The CDR3 DNA follows: TGCGCCAGCAGCCCCCGTATCAGCCGGGAAACCAGGACAGATACGCAGTATTTT.

The chain uses TRBV28 and TRBJ2-7; 7 bases align to TRBD2. The CDR3 is made up of 15 amino acids. The germline gives CDR1 MDHEN, CDR2 SYDVKM. V gave up 6 bases and J gave up 5 bases; unmatched junction bases: 13. CDR3 in DNA: TGTGCCAGCAGCTGGCAACGCGGACTAGGCGACGAGCAGTACTTC. It encodes CASSWQRGLGDEQYF.

The chain couples TRBV5-1 to TRBJ2-7; D possibly corresponds to TRBD2 (7 bases). The CDR3 loop spans 14 amino acids. V was pared by 4 bases and J by 2 bases, with 13 bases between. Germline V gene data show CDR1 as SGHRS and CDR2 as YFSETQ. The CDR3 sequence: CASSPAGAPYEQYF. The CDR3 DNA follows: TGCGCCAGCAGCCCCGCGGGGGCCCCCTACGAGCAGTACTTC.

The rearrangement links TRBV29-1 to TRBJ2-1, with 9 bases matching TRBD1. The V and J ends lost 6 bases and 7 bases, in that order; junction bases with no gene match: 13. CDR3 length: 15 residues. CDR1 and CDR2 (germline): SQVTM, ANQGSEA. CDR3 bases: TGCAGCGTGGCGGGACAGGGACCTCTGGGTAATGAGCAGTTCTTC. Translating it yields CSVAGQGPLGNEQFF.

CDR3: CASSLQQINSPLHF. Written as DNA, the CDR3 is TGTGCCAGCAGCTTACAACAAATAAATTCACCCCTCCACTTT. V is TRBV7-9 and J is TRBJ1-6; no definite D call. Germline V gene data show CDR1 as SEHNR and CDR2 as FQNEAQ (reference sequence). V was trimmed by 2 bases and J by 7 bases, leaving 9 bases between them. There are 14 residues in the CDR3. The whole variable domain, remainder taken from reference TRBV7-9 and TRBJ1-6, is DTGVSQNPRHKITKRGQNVTFRCDPISEHNRLYWYRQTLGQGPEFLTYFQNEAQLEKSRLLSDRFSAERPKGSFSTLEIQRTEQGDSAMYLCASSLQQINSPLHFGNGTRLTVT.

Only a few counts were recorded for this clone. The V and J genes are TRBV7-2 and TRBJ1-5; 7 nucleotides match TRBD1. With V trimmed by 3 bases and J by 0 bases, 14 bases remained unmatched. The CDR3 is 19 residues long. Germline values: CDR1 SGHTA, CDR2 FQGNSA. The chain's CDR3 is CASSFGGAGGFSSNQPQHF. The CDR3 region has the DNA TGTGCCAGCAGCTTTGGGGGAGCAGGGGGGTTCAGTAGCAATCAGCCCCAGCATTTT.

The genes are TRBV7-9 and TRBJ2-5; D ambiguous. V lost 1 base to trimming and J lost 2 bases, with 14 bases between them. The CDR3 covers 16 residues. CDR1 is SEHNR and CDR2 is FQNEAQ in the germline V gene (reference sequence). CDR3 bases: TGTGCCAGCAGCTTAGGGGTCAGCGCGGATCAAGAGACCCAGTACTTC. It encodes CASSLGVSADQETQYF. Together with reference TRBV7-9 and TRBJ2-5, the CDR3 gives the full variable domain: DTGVSQNPRHKITKRGQNVTFRCDPISEHNRLYWYRQTLGQGPEFLTYFQNEAQLEKSRLLSDRFSAERPKGSFSTLEIQRTEQGDSAMYLCASSLGVSADQETQYFGPGTRLLVL.